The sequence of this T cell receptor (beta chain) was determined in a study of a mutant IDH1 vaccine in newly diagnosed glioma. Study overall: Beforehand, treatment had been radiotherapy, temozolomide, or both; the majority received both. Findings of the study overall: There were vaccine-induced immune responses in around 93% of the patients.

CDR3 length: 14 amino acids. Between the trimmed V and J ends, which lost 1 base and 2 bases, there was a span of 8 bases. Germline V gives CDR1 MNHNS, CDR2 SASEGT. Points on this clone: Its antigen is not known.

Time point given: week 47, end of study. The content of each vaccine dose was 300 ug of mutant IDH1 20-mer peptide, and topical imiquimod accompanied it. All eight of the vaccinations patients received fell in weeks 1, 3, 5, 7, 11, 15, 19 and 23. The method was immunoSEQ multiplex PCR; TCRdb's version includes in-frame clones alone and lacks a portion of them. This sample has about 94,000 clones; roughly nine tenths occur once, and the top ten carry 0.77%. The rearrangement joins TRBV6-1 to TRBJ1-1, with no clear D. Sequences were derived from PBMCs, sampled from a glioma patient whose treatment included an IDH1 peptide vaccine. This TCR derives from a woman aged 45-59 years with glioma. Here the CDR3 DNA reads TGTGCCAGCAGTGAAGGCCCAGGTAACACTGAAGCTTTCTTT. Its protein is CASSEGPGNTEAFF.